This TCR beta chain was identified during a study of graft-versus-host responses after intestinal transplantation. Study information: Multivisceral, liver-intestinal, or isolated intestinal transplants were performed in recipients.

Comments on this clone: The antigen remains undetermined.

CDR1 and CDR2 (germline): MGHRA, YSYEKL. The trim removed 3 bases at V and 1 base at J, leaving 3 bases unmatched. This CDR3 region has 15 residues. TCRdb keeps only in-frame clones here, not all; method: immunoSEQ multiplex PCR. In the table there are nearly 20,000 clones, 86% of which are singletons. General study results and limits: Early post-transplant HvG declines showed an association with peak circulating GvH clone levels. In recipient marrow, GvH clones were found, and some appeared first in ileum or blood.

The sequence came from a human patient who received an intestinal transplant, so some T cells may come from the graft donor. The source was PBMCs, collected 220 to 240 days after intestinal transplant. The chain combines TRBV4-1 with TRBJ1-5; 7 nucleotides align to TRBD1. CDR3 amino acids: CASSQGQMSNQPQHF. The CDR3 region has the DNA TGCGCCAGCAGCCAGGGACAGATGAGCAATCAGCCCCAGCATTTT.